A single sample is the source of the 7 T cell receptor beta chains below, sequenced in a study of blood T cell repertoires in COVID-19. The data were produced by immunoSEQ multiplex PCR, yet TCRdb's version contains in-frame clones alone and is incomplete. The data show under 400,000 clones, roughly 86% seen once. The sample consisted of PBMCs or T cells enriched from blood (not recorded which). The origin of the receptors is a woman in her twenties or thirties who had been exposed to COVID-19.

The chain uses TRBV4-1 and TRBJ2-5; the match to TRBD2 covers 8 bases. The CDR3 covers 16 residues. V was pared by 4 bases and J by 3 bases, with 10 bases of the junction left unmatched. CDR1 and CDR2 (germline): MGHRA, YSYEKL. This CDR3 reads CASSPAGGRTEETQYF. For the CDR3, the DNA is TGCGCCAGCAGCCCAGCCGGCGGGAGGACGGAAGAGACCCAGTACTTC.

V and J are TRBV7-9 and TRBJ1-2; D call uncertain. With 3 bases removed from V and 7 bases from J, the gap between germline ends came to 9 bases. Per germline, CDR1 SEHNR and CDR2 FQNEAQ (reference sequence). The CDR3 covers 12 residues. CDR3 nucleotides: TGTGCCAGCAGCTTTGAGGGAGGTGGCTACACCTTC. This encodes CASSFEGGGYTF.

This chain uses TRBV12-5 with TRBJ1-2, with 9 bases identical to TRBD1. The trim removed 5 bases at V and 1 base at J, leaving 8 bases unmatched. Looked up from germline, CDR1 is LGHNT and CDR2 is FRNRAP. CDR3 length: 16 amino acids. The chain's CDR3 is CASGKGQGHINYGYTF. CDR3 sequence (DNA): TGTGCTAGTGGTAAGGGACAGGGCCATATTAACTATGGCTACACCTTC.

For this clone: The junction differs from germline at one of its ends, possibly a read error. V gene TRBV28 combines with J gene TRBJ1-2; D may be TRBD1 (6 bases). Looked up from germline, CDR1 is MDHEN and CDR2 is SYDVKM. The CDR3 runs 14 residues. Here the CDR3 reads CASSSPAGATLTIF. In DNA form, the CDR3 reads TGTGCCAGCAGTTCCCCCGCGGGGGCTACCCTAACAATATTC.

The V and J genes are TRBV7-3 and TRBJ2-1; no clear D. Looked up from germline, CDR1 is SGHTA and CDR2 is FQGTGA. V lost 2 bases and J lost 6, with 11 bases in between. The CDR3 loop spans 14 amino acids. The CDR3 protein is CASSLPSYPNEQFF. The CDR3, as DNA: TGTGCCAGCAGCTTACCCTCCTATCCCAATGAGCAGTTCTTC.

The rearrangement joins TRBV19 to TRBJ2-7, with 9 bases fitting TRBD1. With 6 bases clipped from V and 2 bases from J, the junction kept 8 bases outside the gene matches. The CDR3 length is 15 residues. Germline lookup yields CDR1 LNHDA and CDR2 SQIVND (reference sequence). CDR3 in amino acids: CASSLQGTGTYEQYF. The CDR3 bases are TGTGCCAGTAGCCTCCAAGGGACAGGGACCTACGAGCAGTACTTC.

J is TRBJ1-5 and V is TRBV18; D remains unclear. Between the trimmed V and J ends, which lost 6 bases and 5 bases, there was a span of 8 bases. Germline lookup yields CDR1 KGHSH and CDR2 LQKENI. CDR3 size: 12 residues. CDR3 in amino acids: CASSGVDQPQHF. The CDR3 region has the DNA TGTGCCAGCTCGGGAGTGGATCAGCCCCAGCATTTT.